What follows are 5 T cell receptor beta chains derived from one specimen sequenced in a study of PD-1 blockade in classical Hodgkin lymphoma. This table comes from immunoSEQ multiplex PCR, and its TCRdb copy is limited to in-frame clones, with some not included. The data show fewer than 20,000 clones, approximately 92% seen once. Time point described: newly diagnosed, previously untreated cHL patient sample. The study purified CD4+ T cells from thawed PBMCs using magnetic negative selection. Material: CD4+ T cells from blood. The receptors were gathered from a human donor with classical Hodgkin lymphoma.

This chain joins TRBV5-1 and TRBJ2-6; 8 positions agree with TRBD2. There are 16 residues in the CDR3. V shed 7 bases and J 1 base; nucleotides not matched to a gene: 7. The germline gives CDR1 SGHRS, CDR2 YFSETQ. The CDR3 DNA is TGCGCCAGCGCCTTAGCGGGAACTTCTGGGGCCAACGTCCTGACTTTC. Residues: CASALAGTSGANVLTF.

The CDR3 nucleotides are TGTGCCAGCAGTCGATCGGAGGGGTTTCTCTCCTACGAGCAGTACTTC. Encoded protein: CASSRSEGFLSYEQYF. This chain uses TRBV28 with TRBJ2-7; possible D gene TRBD2, 6 bases. The CDR3 totals 16 residues. The V end was cut by 5 bases, the J end by 0 bases, with 17 bases between. Germline CDR1 reads MDHEN; CDR2 reads SYDVKM.

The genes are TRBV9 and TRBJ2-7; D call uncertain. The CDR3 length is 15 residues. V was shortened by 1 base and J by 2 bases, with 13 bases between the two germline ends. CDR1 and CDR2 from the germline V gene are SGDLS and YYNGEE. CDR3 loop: CASSVSSLPTYEQYF. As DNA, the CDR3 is TGTGCCAGCAGCGTATCCTCGCTACCAACCTACGAGCAGTACTTC.

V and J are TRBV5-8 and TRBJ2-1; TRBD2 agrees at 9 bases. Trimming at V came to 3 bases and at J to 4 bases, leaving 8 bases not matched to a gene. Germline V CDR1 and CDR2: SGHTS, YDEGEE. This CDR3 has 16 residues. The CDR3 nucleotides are TGTGCCAGCAGCTCGTTTAGCGGGAGTCTATACAATGAGCAGTTCTTC. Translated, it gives CASSSFSGSLYNEQFF. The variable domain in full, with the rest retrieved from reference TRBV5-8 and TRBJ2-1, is EAGVTQSPTHLIKTRGQQATLRCSPISGHTSVYWYQQALGLGLQFLLWYDEGEERNRGNFPPRFSGRQFPNYSSELNVNALELEDSALYLCASSSFSGSLYNEQFFGPGTRLTVL.

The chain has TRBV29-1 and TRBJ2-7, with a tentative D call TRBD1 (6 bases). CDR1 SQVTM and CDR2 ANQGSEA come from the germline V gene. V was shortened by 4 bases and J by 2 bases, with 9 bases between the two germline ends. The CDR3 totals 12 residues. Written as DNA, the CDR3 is TGCAGCGTTGCCGGACAGACCTACGAGCAGTACTTC. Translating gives CSVAGQTYEQYF.